This T cell receptor beta chain emerged from a study of CD4 T cells in relation to SARS-CoV-2 and coronaviruses. Study overall: PBMCs were cultured with antigen for over nine days before TCR beta sequencing. Study-wide points: Each donor contributed either pre-pandemic or post-infection samples, not both.

Unexposed donor CD4+ T cells date from about 2011-2018, before the COVID-19 pandemic. CD4+ T cells were isolated from the cells after 10 days of culture. The protocol was immunoSEQ multiplex PCR, while the TCRdb copy is restricted to in-frame clones and leaves out a portion. The sample yields some 19,000 clones, 76% seen once. The ends lost 5 bases at V and 2 bases at J; junction bases unmatched: 1. Per germline, CDR1 SNHLY and CDR2 FYNNEI. The CDR3 has 13 amino acids. Concerning this clone: The antigen remains unidentified.

Sequencing was done on a sample of CD4+ T cells from PBMCs, cultured in vitro. The clonotype originates from a human donor in good health. The chain has TRBV2 and TRBJ2-5; the match to TRBD2 covers 8 bases. CDR3 loop: CASSKREQETQYF. CDR3 coding DNA: TGTGCCAGCAGTAAGCGGGAGCAAGAGACCCAGTACTTC. The full variable domain, in which reference TRBV2 and TRBJ2-5 provide the parts outside the CDR3, is EPEVTQTPSHQVTQMGQEVILRCVPISNHLYFYWYRQILGQKVEFLVSFYNNEISEKSEIFDDQFSVERPDGSNFTLKIRSTKLEDSAMYFCASSKREQETQYFGPGTRLLVL.